This T cell receptor (beta chain) originates from a study of blood T cell repertoires in COVID-19. For the study at large: There were acute and convalescent COVID-19 samples, and they came from the United States, Italy and Spain.

V was clipped by 0 bases and J by 5 bases; unmatched bases: 5. Germline loops: CDR1 SGHRS, CDR2 YFSETQ. The CDR3 totals 15 residues. Profiled with immunoSEQ multiplex PCR; TCRdb holds only in-frame clones, not every one. The table records fewer than 150,000 clones, 90% of them present only once. The sample taken for sequencing was peripheral blood. The clonotype originates from a woman aged 80 or older with acute or convalescent COVID-19. The chain combines TRBV5-1 with TRBJ2-1; 7 nucleotides align to TRBD1. CDR3 nucleotide sequence: TGCGCCAGCAGCTTGGGAGACAGGGCAAACAATGAGCAGTTCTTC. Translating it yields CASSLGDRANNEQFF.